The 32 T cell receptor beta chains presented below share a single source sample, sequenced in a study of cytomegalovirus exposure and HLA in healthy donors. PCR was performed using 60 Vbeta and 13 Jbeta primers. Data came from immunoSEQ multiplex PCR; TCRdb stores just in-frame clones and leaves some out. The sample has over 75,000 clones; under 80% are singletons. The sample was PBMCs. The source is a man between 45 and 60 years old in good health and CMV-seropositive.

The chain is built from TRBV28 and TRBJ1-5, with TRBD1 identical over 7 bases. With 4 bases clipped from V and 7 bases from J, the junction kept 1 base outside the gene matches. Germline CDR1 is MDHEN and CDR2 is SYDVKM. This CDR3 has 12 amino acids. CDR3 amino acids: CASSSRGQPQHF. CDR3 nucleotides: TGTGCCAGCAGTTCCAGGGGGCAGCCCCAGCATTTT.

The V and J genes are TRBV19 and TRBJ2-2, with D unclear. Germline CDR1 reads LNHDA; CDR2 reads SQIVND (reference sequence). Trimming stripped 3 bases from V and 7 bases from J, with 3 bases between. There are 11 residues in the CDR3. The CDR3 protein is CASSIHGELFF. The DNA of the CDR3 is TGTGCCAGTAGTATCCACGGGGAGCTGTTTTTT.

In nucleotides, the CDR3 is TGTGCCAGCAGATTGTTCGGAGAGCGGGGTGAAAAACTGTTTTTT. It translates to CASRLFGERGEKLFF. The chain is built from TRBV2 and TRBJ1-4; D remains unclear. The V and J ends lost 6 bases and 7 bases respectively, with 18 bases between them. CDR1 SNHLY and CDR2 FYNNEI come from the germline V gene. This CDR3 is built from 15 residues.

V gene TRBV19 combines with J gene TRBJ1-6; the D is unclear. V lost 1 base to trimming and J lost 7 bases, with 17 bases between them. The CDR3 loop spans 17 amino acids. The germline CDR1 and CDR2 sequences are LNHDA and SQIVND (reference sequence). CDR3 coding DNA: TGTGCCAGTAGTATAGCCCCAGGAGGAGGGAGGAATTCACCCCTCCACTTT. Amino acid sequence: CASSIAPGGGRNSPLHF. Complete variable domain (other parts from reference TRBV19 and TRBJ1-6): DGGITQSPKYLFRKEGQNVTLSCEQNLNHDAMYWYRQDPGQGLRLIYYSQIVNDFQKGDIAEGYSVSREKKESFPLTVTSAQKNPTAFYLCASSIAPGGGRNSPLHFGNGTRLTVT.

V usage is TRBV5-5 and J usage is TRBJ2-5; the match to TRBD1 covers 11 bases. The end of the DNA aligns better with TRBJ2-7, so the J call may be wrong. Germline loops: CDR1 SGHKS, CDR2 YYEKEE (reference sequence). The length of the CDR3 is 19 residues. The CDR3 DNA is TGTGCCAGCAGCGCCCACGGGACAGGGGGGCTCGCGCGTCCCTACGAGCAGTACTTC. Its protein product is CASSAHGTGGLARPYEQYF.

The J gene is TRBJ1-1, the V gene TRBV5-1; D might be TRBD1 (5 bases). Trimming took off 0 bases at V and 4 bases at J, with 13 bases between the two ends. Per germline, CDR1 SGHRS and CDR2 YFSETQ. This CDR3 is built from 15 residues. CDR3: CASSLDGASGTEAFF. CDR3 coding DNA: TGCGCCAGCAGCTTGGATGGGGCTAGTGGCACTGAAGCTTTCTTT.

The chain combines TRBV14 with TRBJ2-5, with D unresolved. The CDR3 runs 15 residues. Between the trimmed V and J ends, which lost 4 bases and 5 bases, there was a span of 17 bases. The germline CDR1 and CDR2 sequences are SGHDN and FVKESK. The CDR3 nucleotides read TGTGCCAGCAGCCCTTCAGGCACAACTTGGGAGACCCAGTACTTC. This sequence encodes CASSPSGTTWETQYF.

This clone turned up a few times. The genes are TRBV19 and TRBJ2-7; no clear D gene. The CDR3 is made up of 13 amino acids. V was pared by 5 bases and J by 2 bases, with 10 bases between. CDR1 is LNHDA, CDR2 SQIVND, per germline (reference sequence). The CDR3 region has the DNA TGTGCCAGTAGTCCCGCGGTGGCCTACGAGCAGTACTTC. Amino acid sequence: CASSPAVAYEQYF. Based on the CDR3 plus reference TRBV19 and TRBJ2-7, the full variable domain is DGGITQSPKYLFRKEGQNVTLSCEQNLNHDAMYWYRQDPGQGLRLIYYSQIVNDFQKGDIAEGYSVSREKKESFPLTVTSAQKNPTAFYLCASSPAVAYEQYFGPGTRLTVT.

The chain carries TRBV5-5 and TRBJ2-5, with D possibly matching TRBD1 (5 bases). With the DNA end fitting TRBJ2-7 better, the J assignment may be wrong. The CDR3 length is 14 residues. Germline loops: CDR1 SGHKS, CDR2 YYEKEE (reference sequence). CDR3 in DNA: TGTGCCAGCAGCGGTACCAGGGATACCTACGAGCAGTACTTC. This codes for CASSGTRDTYEQYF.

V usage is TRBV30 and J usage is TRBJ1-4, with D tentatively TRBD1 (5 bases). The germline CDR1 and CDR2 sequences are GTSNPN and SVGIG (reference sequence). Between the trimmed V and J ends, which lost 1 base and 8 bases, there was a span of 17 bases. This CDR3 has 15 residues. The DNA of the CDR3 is TGTGCCTGGAGTGAGGATCAGGGTTGGGGAGAAAAACTGTTTTTT. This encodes CAWSEDQGWGEKLFF.

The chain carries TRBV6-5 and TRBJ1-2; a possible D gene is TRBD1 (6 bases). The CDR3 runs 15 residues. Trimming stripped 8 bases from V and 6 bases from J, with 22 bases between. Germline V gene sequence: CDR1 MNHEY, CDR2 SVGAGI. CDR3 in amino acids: CASVKIAGKGDGYTF. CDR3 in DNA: TGTGCCAGCGTGAAGATTGCAGGGAAGGGGGATGGCTACACCTTC.

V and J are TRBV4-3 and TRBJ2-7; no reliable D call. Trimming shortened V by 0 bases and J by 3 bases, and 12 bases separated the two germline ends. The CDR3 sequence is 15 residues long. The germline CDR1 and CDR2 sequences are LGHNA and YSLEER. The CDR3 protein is CASSQDPAAFYEQYF. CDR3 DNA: TGCGCCAGCAGCCAAGATCCTGCGGCTTTCTACGAGCAGTACTTC.

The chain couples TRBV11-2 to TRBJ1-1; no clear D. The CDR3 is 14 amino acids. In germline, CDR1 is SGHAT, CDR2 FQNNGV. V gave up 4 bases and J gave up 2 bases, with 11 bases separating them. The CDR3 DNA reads TGTGCCAGCAGCTACGGACCGGGAAACACTGAAGCTTTCTTT. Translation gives CASSYGPGNTEAFF.

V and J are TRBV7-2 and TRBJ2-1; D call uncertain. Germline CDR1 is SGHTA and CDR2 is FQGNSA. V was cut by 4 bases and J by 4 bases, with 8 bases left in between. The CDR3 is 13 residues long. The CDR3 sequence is CASSSNGYNEQFF. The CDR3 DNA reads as TGTGCCAGCAGCTCGAACGGGTACAATGAGCAGTTCTTC.

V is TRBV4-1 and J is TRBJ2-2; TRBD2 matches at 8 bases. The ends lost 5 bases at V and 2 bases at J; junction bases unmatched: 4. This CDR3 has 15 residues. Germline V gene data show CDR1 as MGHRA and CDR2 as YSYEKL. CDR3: CASSSRTSNTGELFF. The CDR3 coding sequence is TGCGCCAGCAGCTCCCGGACTAGCAACACCGGGGAGCTGTTTTTT.

The CDR3 protein is CATSRDPTASTDTQYF. The CDR3 DNA is TGTGCCACCAGCAGAGATCCTACTGCTAGCACAGATACGCAGTATTTT. The chain carries TRBV15 and TRBJ2-3; D unresolved. The germline CDR1 and CDR2 sequences are LNHNV and YYDKDF (reference sequence). V was clipped by 0 bases and J by 0 bases, with 10 bases between them. This CDR3 has 16 amino acids.

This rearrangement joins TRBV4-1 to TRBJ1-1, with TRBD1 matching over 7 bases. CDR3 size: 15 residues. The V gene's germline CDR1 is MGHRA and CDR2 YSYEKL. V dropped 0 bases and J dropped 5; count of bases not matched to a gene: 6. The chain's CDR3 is CASSQDQGRGTEAFF. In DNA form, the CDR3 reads TGCGCCAGCAGCCAAGATCAGGGCAGGGGGACTGAAGCTTTCTTT.

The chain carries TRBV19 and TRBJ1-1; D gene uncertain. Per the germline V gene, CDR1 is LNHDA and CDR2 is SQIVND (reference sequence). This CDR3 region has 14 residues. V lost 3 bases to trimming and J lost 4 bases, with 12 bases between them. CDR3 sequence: CASSMRGLGTEAFF. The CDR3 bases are TGTGCCAGTAGTATGCGGGGTCTGGGCACTGAAGCTTTCTTT.

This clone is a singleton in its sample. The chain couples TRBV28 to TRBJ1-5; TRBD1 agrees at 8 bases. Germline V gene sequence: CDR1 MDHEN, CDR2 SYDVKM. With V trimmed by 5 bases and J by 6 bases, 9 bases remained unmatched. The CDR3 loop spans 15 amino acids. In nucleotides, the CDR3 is TGTGCCAGCAGTGAAGACAGGGGATCGAGTCAGCCCCAGCATTTT. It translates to CASSEDRGSSQPQHF.

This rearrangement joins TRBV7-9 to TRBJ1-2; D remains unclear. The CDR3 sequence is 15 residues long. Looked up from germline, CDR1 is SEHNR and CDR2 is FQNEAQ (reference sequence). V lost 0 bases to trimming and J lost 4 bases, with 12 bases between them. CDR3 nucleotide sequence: TGTGCCAGCAGCTTAGCGGGAAAAGAGGGCTATGGCTACACCTTC. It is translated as CASSLAGKEGYGYTF.

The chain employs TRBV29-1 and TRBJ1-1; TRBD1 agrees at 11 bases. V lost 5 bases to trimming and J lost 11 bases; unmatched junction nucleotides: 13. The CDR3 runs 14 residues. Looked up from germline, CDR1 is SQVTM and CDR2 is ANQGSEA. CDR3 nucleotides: TGCAGCGTTCAAAGCCGGGACAGGGGGTGGCGCGCTTTCTTT. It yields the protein CSVQSRDRGWRAFF.

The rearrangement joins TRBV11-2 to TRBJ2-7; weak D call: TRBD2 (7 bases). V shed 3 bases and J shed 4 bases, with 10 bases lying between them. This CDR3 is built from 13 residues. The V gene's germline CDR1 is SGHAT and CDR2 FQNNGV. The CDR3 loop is CASSLGGRYEQYF. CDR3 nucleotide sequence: TGTGCCAGCAGCTTGGGGGGGCGGTACGAGCAGTACTTC.

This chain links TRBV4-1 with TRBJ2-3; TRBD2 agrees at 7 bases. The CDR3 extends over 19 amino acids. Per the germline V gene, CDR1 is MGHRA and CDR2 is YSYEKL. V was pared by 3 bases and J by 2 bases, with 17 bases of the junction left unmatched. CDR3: CASSHWASGNPKITDTQYF. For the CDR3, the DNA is TGCGCCAGCAGCCACTGGGCTAGCGGAAACCCAAAGATCACAGATACGCAGTATTTT.

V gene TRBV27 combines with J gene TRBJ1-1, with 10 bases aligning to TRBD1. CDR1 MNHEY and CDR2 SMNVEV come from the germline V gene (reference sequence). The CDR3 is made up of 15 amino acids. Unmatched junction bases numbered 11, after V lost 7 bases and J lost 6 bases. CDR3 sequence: CASKGGGQGPSEAFF. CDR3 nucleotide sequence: TGTGCCAGCAAAGGGGGGGGACAGGGGCCTTCTGAAGCTTTCTTT.

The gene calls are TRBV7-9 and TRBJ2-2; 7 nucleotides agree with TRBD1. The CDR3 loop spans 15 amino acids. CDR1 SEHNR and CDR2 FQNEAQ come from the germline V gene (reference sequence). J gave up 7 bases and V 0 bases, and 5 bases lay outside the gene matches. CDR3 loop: CASSLAKGAVGELFF. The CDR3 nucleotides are TGTGCCAGCAGCTTAGCGAAGGGGGCGGTCGGGGAGCTGTTTTTT.

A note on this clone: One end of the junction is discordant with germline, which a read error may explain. The CDR3 region is CASSLPEPGRQPQNF. CDR3 sequence (DNA): TGCGCCAGCAGCCTCCCGGAGCCTGGGAGGCAGCCCCAGAATTTT. The gene calls are TRBV4-1 and TRBJ1-5; D remains unclear. CDR3 size: 15 residues. Germline V gene sequence: CDR1 MGHRA, CDR2 YSYEKL.

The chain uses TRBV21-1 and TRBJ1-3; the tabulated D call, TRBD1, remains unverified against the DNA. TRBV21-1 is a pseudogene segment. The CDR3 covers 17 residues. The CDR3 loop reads CASSKSHSDRAGNTIYF. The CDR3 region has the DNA TGTGCCAGCAGCAAGTCTCACTCCGACAGGGCCGGAAACACCATATATTTT.

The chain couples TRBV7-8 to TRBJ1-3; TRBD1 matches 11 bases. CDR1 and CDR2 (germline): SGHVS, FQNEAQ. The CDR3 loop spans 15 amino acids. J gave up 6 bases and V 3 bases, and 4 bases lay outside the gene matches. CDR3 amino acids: CASSLGQGVANTIYF. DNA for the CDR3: TGTGCCAGCAGCTTGGGACAGGGGGTCGCAAACACCATATATTTT.

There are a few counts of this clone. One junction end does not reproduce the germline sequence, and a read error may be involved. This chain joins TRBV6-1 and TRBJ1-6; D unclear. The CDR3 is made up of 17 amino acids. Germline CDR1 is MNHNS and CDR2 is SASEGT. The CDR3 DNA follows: TGTGCCAGCAGGGAAGGCAGATCTTACCCATATAATTCACCCCTCCACTTT. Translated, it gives CASREGRSYPYNSPLHF.

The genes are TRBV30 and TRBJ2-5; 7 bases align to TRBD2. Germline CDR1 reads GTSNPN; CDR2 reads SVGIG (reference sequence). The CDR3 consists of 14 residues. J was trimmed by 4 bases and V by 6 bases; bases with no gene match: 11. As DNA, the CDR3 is TGTGCCTGTCATCCCAGCGGGGCCGGAGAGACCCAGTACTTC. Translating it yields CACHPSGAGETQYF.

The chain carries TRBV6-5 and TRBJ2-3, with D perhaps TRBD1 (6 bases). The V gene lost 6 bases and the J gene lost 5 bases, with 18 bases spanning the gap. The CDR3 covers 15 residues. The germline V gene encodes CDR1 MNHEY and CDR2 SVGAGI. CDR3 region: CASRSTLGAQDTQYF. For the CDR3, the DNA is TGTGCCAGCAGATCCACTCTGGGGGCGCAAGATACGCAGTATTTT.

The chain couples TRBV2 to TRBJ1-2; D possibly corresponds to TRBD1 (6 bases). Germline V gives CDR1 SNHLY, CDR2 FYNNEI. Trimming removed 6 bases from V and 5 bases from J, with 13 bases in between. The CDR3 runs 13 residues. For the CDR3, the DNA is TGTGCCAGCAGCGCTACAGGGTTGTATGGCTACACCTTC. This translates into CASSATGLYGYTF. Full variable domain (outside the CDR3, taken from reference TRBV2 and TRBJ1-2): EPEVTQTPSHQVTQMGQEVILRCVPISNHLYFYWYRQILGQKVEFLVSFYNNEISEKSEIFDDQFSVERPDGSNFTLKIRSTKLEDSAMYFCASSATGLYGYTFGSGTRLTVV.